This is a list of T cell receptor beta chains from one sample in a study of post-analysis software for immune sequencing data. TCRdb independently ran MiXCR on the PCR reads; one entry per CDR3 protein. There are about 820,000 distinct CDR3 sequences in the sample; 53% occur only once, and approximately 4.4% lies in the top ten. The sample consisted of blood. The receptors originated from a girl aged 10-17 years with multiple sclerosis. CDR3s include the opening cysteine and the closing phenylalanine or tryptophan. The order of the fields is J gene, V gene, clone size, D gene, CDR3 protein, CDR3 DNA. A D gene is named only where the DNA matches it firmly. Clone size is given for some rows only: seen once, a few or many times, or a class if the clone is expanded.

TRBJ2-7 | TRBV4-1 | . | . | CASSQEAGAPSYEQYF | TGCGCCAGCAGCCAAGAGGCGGGGGCTCCCTCCTACGAGCAGTACTTC
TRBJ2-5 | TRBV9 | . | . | CASSIEAVSQRRETQYF | TGTGCCAGCAGCATAGAGGCCGTGTCGCAGCGGAGGGAGACCCAGTACTTC
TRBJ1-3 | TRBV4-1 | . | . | CASSQGGTGTIGNTIYF | TGCGCCAGCAGCCAGGGAGGAACAGGGACCATCGGAAACACCATATATTTT
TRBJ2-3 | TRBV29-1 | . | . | CSVEGDRGLNLRLDTQYF | TGCAGCGTTGAAGGAGACAGGGGACTAAATCTACGATTAGATACGCAGTATTTT
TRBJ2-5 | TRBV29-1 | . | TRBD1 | CSSRQGAGIETQYF | TGCAGCTCACGGCAGGGGGCTGGGATAGAGACCCAGTACTTC
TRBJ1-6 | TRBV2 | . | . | CASSESLVGNSPLHF | TGTGCCAGCAGTGAATCTTTGGTTGGTAATTCACCCCTCCACTTT
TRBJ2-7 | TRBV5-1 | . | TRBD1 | CASSWQGQGTYEQYF | TGCGCCAGCAGCTGGCAGGGACAGGGGACCTACGAGCAGTACTTC
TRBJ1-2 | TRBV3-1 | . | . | CASSLSRGPGYTF | TGTGCCAGCAGCCTCAGCAGGGGACCTGGCTACACCTTC
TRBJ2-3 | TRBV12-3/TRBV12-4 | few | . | CASSRGLRGTQYF | TGTGCCAGCAGTCGAGGGCTGCGAGGTACGCAGTATTTT
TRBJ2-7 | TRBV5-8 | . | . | CASSRDGRRYEQYF | TGTGCCAGCAGCCGTGATGGACGGCGGTACGAGCAGTACTTC
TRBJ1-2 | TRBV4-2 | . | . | CASSQETAARTGYTF | TGTGCCAGCAGCCAAGAGACAGCTGCACGAACGGGCTACACCTTC
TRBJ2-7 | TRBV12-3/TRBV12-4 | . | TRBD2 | CASSLTGGQEQYF | TGTGCCAGCAGTTTAACGGGGGGGCAGGAGCAGTACTTC
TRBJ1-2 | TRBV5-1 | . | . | CASSVQGRDYGYTF | TGCGCCAGCAGCGTTCAGGGGAGGGACTATGGCTACACCTTC
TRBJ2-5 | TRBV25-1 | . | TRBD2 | CASSGGPGGETQYF | TGTGCCAGCAGTGGTGGGCCGGGGGGGGAGACCCAGTACTTC
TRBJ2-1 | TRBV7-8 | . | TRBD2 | CASSLEARAGLEQFF | TGTGCCAGCAGCTTAGAGGCTAGAGCGGGACTTGAGCAGTTCTTC
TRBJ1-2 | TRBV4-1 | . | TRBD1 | CASSPSIDRGNYGYTF | TGCGCCAGCAGCCCAAGCATCGACAGGGGTAACTATGGCTACACCTTC
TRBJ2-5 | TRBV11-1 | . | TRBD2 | CASSSPGTSEYYNEQYF | TGTGCCAGCAGCTCCCCCGGGACTAGCGAGTACTACAATGAGCAGTACTTC
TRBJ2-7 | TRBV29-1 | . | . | CSASGVSYNEQYF | TGCAGCGCCTCAGGGGTTTCCTACAATGAGCAGTACTTC
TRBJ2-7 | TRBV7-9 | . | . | CASSWGTASYEQYF | TGTGCCAGCAGCTGGGGGACGGCCTCCTACGAGCAGTACTTC
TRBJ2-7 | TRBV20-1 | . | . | CSARDLILSTYEQYF | TGCAGTGCTAGAGATTTAATACTGAGCACCTACGAGCAGTACTTC